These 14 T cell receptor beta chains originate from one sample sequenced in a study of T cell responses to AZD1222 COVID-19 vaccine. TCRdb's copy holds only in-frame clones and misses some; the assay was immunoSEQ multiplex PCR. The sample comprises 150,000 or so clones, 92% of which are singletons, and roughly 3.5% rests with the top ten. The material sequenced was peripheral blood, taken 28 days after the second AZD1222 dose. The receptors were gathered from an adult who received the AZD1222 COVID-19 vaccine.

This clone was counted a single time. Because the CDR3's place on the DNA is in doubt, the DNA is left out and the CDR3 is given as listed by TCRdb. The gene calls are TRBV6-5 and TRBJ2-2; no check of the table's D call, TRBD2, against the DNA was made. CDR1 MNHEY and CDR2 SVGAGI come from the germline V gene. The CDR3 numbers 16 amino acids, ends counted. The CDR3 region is CASSSSASGNTGELFF.

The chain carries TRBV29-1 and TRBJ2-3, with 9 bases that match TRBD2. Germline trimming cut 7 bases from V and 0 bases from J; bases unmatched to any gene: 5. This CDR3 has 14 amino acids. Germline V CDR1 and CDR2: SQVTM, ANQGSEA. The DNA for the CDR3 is TGCAGCGACCGACTAGCGGCTAGCACAGATACGCAGTATTTT. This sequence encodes CSDRLAASTDTQYF.

CDR3 sequence (DNA): TGCAGCGTTGTCAAGACATGGTCCGCTGGAAACACCATATATTTT. This codes for CSVVKTWSAGNTIYF. J is TRBJ1-3 and V is TRBV29-1; the D is unclear. The ends were cut back, 4 bases at V and 2 bases at J, with 15 bases in the middle. This CDR3 spans 15 amino acids. Germline values: CDR1 SQVTM, CDR2 ANQGSEA.

The CDR3 protein is CASSLGSVGSYTGELFF. The CDR3 nucleotides are TGCGCCAGCAGCTTGGGTTCTGTCGGGAGTTACACCGGGGAGCTGTTTTTT. V usage is TRBV5-1 and J usage is TRBJ2-2; a weak D match, TRBD2 (6 bases). The CDR3 runs to 17 residues. Germline V gene lookup returns CDR1 SGHRS and CDR2 YFSETQ. V was clipped by 0 bases and J by 3 bases, with 15 bases between them.

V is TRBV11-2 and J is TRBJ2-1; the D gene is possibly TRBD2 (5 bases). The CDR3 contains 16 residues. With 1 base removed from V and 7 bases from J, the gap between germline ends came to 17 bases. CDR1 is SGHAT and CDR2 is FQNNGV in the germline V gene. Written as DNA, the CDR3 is TGTGCCAGCAGCTTAGGTGTGGCGAGGGCATGGAATGAGCAGTTCTTC. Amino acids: CASSLGVARAWNEQFF.

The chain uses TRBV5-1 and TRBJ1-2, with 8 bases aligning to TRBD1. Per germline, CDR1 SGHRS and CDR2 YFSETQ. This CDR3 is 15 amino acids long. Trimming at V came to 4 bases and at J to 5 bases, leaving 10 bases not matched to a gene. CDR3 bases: TGCGCCAGCAGCATAGGCCCGGGACAGGTGTATGGCTACACCTTC. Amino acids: CASSIGPGQVYGYTF.

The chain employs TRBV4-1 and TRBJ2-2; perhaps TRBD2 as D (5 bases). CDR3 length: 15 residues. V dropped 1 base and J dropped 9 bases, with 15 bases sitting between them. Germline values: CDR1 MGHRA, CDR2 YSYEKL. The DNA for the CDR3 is TGCGCCAGCAGCCAAGGACGGGATAGGGTTTGGGAGCTGTTTTTT. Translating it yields CASSQGRDRVWELFF.

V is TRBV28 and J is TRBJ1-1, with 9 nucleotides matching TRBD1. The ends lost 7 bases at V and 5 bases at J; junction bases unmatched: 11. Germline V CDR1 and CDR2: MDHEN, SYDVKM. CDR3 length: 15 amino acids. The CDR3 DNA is TGTGCCAGCACCACCCGGACAGGGGATGGTACTGAAGCTTTCTTT. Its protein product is CASTTRTGDGTEAFF.

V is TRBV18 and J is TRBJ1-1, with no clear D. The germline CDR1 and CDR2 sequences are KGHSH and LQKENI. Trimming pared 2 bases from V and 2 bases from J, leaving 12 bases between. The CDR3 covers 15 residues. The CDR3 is CASSPSGIENTEAFF. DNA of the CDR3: TGTGCCAGCTCACCAAGCGGTATAGAAAACACTGAAGCTTTCTTT. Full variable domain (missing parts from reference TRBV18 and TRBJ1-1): NAGVMQNPRHLVRRRGQEARLRCSPMKGHSHVYWYRQLPEEGLKFMVYLQKENIIDESGMPKERFSAEFPKEGPSILRIQQVVRGDSAAYFCASSPSGIENTEAFFGQGTRLTVV.

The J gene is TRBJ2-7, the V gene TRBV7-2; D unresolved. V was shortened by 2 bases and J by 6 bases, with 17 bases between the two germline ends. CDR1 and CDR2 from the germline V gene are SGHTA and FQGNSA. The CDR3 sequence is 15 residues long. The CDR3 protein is CASSLFLVTETEQYF. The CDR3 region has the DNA TGTGCCAGCAGCTTATTTCTAGTCACGGAAACCGAGCAGTACTTC.

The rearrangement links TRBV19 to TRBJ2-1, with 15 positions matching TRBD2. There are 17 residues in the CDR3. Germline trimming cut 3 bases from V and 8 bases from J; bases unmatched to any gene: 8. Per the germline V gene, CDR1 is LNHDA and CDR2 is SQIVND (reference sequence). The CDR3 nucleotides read TGTGCCAGTAGTATGACTCTCGGACTAGCGGGAGGGTATGAGCAGTTCTTC. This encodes CASSMTLGLAGGYEQFF. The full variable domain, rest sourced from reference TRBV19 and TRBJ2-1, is DGGITQSPKYLFRKEGQNVTLSCEQNLNHDAMYWYRQDPGQGLRLIYYSQIVNDFQKGDIAEGYSVSREKKESFPLTVTSAQKNPTAFYLCASSMTLGLAGGYEQFFGPGTRLTVL.

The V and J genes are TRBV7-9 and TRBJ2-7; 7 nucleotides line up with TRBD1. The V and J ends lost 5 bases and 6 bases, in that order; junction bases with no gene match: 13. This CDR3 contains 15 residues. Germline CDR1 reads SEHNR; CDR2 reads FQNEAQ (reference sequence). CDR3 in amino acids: CASSDPDRVTAEQYF. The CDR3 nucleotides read TGTGCCAGCAGCGACCCCGACAGGGTAACCGCCGAGCAGTACTTC.

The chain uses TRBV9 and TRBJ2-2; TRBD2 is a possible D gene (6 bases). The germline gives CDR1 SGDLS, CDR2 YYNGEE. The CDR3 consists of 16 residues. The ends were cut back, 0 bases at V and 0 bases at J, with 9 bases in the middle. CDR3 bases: TGTGCCAGCAGCGTAGGTTCGGGAGCGAACACCGGGGAGCTGTTTTTT. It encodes CASSVGSGANTGELFF.

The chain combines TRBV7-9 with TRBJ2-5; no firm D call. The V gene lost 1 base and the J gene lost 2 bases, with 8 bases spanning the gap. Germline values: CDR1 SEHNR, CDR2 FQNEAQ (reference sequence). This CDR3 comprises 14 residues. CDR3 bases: TGTGCCAGCAGCTTAGACAACCAACAAGAGACCCAGTACTTC. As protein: CASSLDNQQETQYF.